The clone carrying this T cell receptor (beta chain) was seen a single time. Its specificity is unknown. This specimen comes from a study of tumor-infiltrating lymphocytes in localized non-small cell lung cancer. General study results and limits: TCRbeta sequencing showed higher T cell infiltration in tumors than uninvolved lung. Technical variation could not be separated from intratumor heterogeneity here. IM1 and IM2 tumors showed no difference in T-cell fraction.

In germline, CDR1 is PRHDT, CDR2 FYEKMQ (reference sequence). The CDR3 is made up of 18 amino acids. V lost 0 bases, J lost 4 bases, and 19 bases lay in between. Sequencing used immunoSEQ multiplex PCR; TCRdb keeps in-frame clones, though not all of them. Found here are 13,000 to 15,000 clones, about 64% of them singletons; the top ten hold approximately 9%. The TCR comes from a human donor with non-small cell lung cancer. The sample comprised uninvolved lung tissue not adjacent to the tumor. V and J are TRBV13 and TRBJ1-3; D gene ambiguous. CDR3 in DNA: TGTGCCAGCAGCTTAGGCCCTGGGCGCGGTTACGGCGGAAACACCATATATTTT. The encoded protein is CASSLGPGRGYGGNTIYF.